This TCR beta chain was captured by sequencing in a study of breast tumors, draining lymph nodes, adjacent tissues. Regarding the study as a whole: Luminal-like breast cancer showed significantly greater tumor-nontumor repertoire similarity than basal-like breast cancer did. Compared with lymph nodes, tumors were less diverse; compared with nontumor tissue, more. The data were judged consistent with most tumor T cells coming from lymph node and expanding in tumor.

The V end was cut by 2 bases, the J end by 8 bases, with 12 bases between. The CDR3 covers 14 residues. The germline CDR1 and CDR2 sequences are SGHAT and FQNNGV. Notes on this clonotype: Its antigen is still unknown.

In TCRdb, the multiplex PCR reads were re-called with MiXCR into one record per CDR3 protein. The table records about 12,000 distinct CDR3 sequences, 70% of them present only once. This chain uses TRBV11-2 with TRBJ1-4; D is undetermined. The sequencing sample was made of tumor-adjacent breast tissue. This clonotype was obtained from a female donor with breast cancer. Some clones in this sample may be carry-over from other donors' samples. The CDR3 is CASSLLGIGEKLFF. The CDR3 DNA reads TGTGCCAGCAGCTTACTGGGCATAGGGGAAAAACTGTTTTTT.